The source of this T cell receptor (beta chain) is a study of blood T cell repertoires in COVID-19. This clone was observed at least ten times. Some clones are missing from TCRdb's copy, which holds only in-frame ones; the method was immunoSEQ multiplex PCR. The sample lists approximately 150,000 clones, more than 75% occurring once. The clonotype was recovered from a woman between 50 and 59 years old with acute or convalescent COVID-19. The sample taken for sequencing was peripheral blood.

The CDR3 spells CASSDQRSYEQYF. In nucleotides, the CDR3 is TGTGCCAGCAGTGACCAGCGCTCCTACGAGCAGTACTTC. The chain has TRBV2 and TRBJ2-7; no clear D gene. The germline CDR1 and CDR2 sequences are SNHLY and FYNNEI. Trimming took off 3 bases at V and 0 bases at J, with 6 bases between the two ends. The CDR3 is 13 residues long.